Sequencing of this TCR beta chain was carried out in a study of siplizumab effects on memory and regulatory T cells (dated by TCRdb to between 2018 and 2020). Concerning the study at large: The study examined how the anti-CD2 antibody siplizumab affects alloreactive T-cell subsets in allogeneic mixed lymphocyte reactions built from human PBMCs. Study-wide conclusions, independent of this receptor: In reactions with siplizumab, an average of about 69% of mappable alloreactive CD4+ clones were Treg-derived, compared with roughly 27% in control reactions. Roughly 75-95% of proliferating CD4+ or CD8+ clones could not be assigned a naive or memory phenotype. Because sequences at frequencies below about 10^-5 were poorly captured, only a minor fraction of alloreactive clones could be mapped back to unstimulated subsets. Unstimulated naive T cells appeared to be more diverse than memory T cells, and naive cells seemed to make a substantial contribution to the alloresponse. Whether proliferating Tregs from siplizumab cultures actually had suppressive function was not functionally confirmed. Siplizumab significantly lowered the cumulative frequency of alloreactive sequences that could be traced to unstimulated CD4+ memory T cells.

In regard to this clone: Its specific antigen is unknown. No quality values exist for individual bases; no much larger clone is one base distant.

The library was generated by the immunoSEQ multiplex PCR assay. Some 9.9 x 10^4 TCR templates per sample were assayed by the deep sequencing platform. Genomic DNA extracted from sorted T cells was used for TCRbeta CDR3 sequencing. From the authors' description of their analysis: The R programming language was used for clonal analysis of TCRbeta CDR3 data. Unstimulated samples were compared with post-reaction CFSE-low samples to define alloreactive CD4+ and CD8+ clones. Regulatory or non-regulatory origin was assigned to alloreactive CD4+ clones by matching of sequences to sorted unstimulated Treg and non-Treg repertoires. Sourced from immuneACCESS, this table was stored by TCRdb with only in-frame sequences that have V and J called. A share of the clones is absent; for the studies checked, an unresolved V gene accounts for under half, and the remainder has no known explanation. That table gives V, J and clone size, and the DNA gave D and trimming. Present in this sample are around 99,000 clones, around 92% of which were seen just once. The leading ten clones occupy around 0.73% of the sample.

Sorted unstimulated T cells and proliferating T cells recovered from mixed lymphocyte reactions were subjected to TCRbeta CDR3 sequencing. Fresh whole blood from approximately ten HLA-typed healthy donors was used to isolate PBMCs. To map where alloreactive clones came from, CD4+ regulatory T cells in the unstimulated state were FACS-sorted. Sequenced input: Tregs sorted from blood. This TCR derives from a human donor in good health.

The CDR3 reads CASSHSSDGETQYF. The base sequence is TGTGCCAGTAGCCACTCTAGCGACGGAGAGACCCAGTACTTC. The chain is assembled from TRBV19 and TRBJ2-5; possibly the D gene is TRBD2, per 6 matching bases. Trimming takes 6 bases from V and 4 bases from J, and the germline ends sit 15 bases apart. Taken from the germline V gene (reference sequence), the CDR1 and CDR2 loops are LNHDA and SQIVND. From cysteine to phenylalanine, the CDR3 is 14 amino acids long. The DNA shown is the 42-base CDR3, in frame from base 1. Beyond the CDR3, the reference TRBV19 and TRBJ2-5 genes provide the residues; the full variable domain reads: DGGITQSPKYLFRKEGQNVTLSCEQNLNHDAMYWYRQDPGQGLRLIYYSQIVNDFQKGDIAEGYSVSREKKESFPLTVTSAQKNPTAFYLCASSHSSDGETQYFGPGTRLLVL.